The present T cell receptor beta chain was sequenced within a study of blood T cell repertoires in COVID-19 (dated by TCRdb to the early 2020s). Looking at the study overall: Samples covering the acute and convalescent phases of COVID-19 were provided by collaborators in the United States, Italy and Spain. The prospective study material was composed of cDNA or gDNA derived from T cells, B-cell-depleted T cells, or PBMCs. The dataset comprised deeply sampled blood TCRbeta repertoires from subjects exposed to, actively infected with, or recovered from COVID-19. The repertoires were made available in a free public database intended to serve as a resource for research on the immune response to SARS-CoV-2. Samples were obtained from the ongoing ImmuneRACE study (first 160 participants) and from 1,254 subjects provided by 6 global collaborators. The sample metadata nearly always contained a de-identified subject ID, COVID-19 status, age in years and sex. Where HLA class I and class II types were available, the types were taken from metadata supplied by the sample provider, not from assay-based typing. Study-wide findings and limitations: The quantity of clinical and demographic metadata differed by source and by participant and was supplied without curation.

Collaborating institutions collected whole blood in K2EDTA tubes following their own protocols. For TCRbeta analysis, collaborator samples were shipped as frozen whole blood, as isolated PBMCs, or as DNA extracted from either sample type. Regarding this clone: Its antigen is unknown. No much larger clone exists at a distance of one base, and base qualities are not known.

Including cysteine and phenylalanine, the CDR3 has 15 amino acids. Only the CDR3 DNA is retained, 45 bases long and in frame from the first base. Clipping removes 4 bases from V and 2 bases from J, with 5 as the unmatched junction base count. CDR1 and CDR2 are drawn from the germline V gene (reference sequence): SEHNR, FQNEAQ. The immunoSEQ Assay, a bias-controlled multiplex PCR, was used to amplify TCRbeta CDR3 regions from genomic DNA. In the source study's methods: The number of nucleated cells in each sample was estimated by amplification of reference gene primers within the assay. Sequence reads were collapsed and filtered to measure the absolute abundance of every unique TCRbeta CDR3 rearrangement. Productive Simpson clonality was computed per sample as the square root of Simpson's diversity index over productive rearrangements. Sourced from immuneACCESS, this table was stored by TCRdb with only in-frame sequences that have V and J called. A share of the clones is absent; for the studies checked, an unresolved V gene accounts for under half, and the remainder has no known explanation. Clonal size and the V and J genes are those of that table, whereas D and trimming came from the DNA. Across this sample there are over 120,000 clones, with 75% to 90% seen only once. Clones ranked in the top ten supply approximately 40% of the sample.

Material: peripheral blood. The sequence came from a human donor in a cohort sampled during active COVID-19. The V gene is TRBV7-9 and the J gene is TRBJ2-1; TRBD2 aligns with 7 central bases. This receptor carries the CDR3 CASSYLAAAYNEQFF. The base sequence is TGTGCCAGCAGCTATCTAGCGGCGGCCTACAATGAGCAGTTCTTC. Full variable domain (CDR3 extended with the reference TRBV7-9 and TRBJ2-1 proteins): DTGVSQNPRHKITKRGQNVTFRCDPISEHNRLYWYRQTLGQGPEFLTYFQNEAQLEKSRLLSDRFSAERPKGSFSTLEIQRTEQGDSAMYLCASSYLAAAYNEQFFGPGTRLTVL.